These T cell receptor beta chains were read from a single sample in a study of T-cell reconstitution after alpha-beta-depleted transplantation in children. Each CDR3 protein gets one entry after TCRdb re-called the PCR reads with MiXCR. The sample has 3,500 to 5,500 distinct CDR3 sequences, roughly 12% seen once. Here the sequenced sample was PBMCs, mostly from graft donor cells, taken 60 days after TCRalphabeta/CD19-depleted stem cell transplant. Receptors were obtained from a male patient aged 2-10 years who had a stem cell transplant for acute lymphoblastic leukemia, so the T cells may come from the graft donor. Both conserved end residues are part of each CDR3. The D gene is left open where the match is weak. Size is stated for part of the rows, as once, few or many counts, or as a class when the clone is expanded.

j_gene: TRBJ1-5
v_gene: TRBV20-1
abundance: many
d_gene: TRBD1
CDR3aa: CSARTGSFNQPQHF
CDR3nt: TGCAGTGCGCGGACAGGGTCATTCAATCAGCCCCAGCATTTT

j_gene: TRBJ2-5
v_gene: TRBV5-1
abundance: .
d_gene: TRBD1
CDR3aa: CASSSGGQGIQETQYF
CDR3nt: TGCGCCAGCAGCTCCGGGGGACAGGGAATACAAGAGACCCAGTACTTC

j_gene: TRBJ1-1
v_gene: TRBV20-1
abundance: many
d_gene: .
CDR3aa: CSAEGGGAEAFF
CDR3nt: TGCAGTGCTGAAGGGGGGGGGGCTGAAGCTTTCTTT

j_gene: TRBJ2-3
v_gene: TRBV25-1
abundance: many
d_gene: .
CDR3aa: CASGFFTDTQYF
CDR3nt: TGTGCCAGCGGGTTTTTCACAGATACGCAGTATTTT

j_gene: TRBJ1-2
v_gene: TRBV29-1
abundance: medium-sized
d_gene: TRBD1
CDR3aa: CSVGGTASNYGYTF
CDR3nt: TGCAGCGTCGGCGGGACAGCCTCTAACTATGGCTACACCTTC

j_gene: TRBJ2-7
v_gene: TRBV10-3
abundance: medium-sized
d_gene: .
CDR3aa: CAIRREALYEQYF
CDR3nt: TGTGCCATCAGGAGGGAAGCCCTTTACGAGCAGTACTTC

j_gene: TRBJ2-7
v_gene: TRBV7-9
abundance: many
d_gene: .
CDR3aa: CASRGRAEQYF
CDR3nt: TGTGCCAGCCGAGGGCGGGCCGAGCAGTACTTC

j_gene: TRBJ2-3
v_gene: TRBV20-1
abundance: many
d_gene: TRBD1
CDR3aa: CSASGQGTDTQYF
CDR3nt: TGCAGCGCCTCGGGACAGGGGACAGATACGCAGTATTTT

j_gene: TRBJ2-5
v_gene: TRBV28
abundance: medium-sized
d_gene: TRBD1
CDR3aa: CASSSPRGLTETQYF
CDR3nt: TGTGCCAGCAGTTCCCCCAGGGGGCTAACGGAGACCCAGTACTTC

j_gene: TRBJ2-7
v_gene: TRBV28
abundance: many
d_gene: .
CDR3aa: CASSSPADRYYEQYF
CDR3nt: TGTGCCAGCAGTTCCCCAGCGGACCGGTACTACGAGCAGTACTTC

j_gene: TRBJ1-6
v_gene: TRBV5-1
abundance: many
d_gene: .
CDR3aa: CASSLDGPGTYNSPLHF
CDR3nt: TGCGCCAGCAGCTTGGATGGACCTGGGACCTATAATTCACCCCTCCACTTT

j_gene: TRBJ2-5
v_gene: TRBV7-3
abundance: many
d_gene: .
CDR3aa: CASSLGGEETQYF
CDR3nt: TGTGCCAGCAGCTTAGGAGGGGAGGAGACCCAGTACTTC

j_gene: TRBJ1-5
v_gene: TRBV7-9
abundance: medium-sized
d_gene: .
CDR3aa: CASTLGAQPQHF
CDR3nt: TGTGCCAGCACCTTGGGGGCTCAGCCCCAGCATTTT

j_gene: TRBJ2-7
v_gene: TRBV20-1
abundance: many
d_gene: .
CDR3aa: CSATGKGGDYEQYF
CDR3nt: TGCAGTGCTACCGGCAAGGGGGGAGACTACGAGCAGTACTTC

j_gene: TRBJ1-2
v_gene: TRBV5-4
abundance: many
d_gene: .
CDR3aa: CASSFGASSNYGYTF
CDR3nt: TGTGCCAGCAGCTTTGGGGCGTCCTCTAACTATGGCTACACCTTC

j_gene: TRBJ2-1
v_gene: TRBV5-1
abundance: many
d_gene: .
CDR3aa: CASSLEGESYNEQFF
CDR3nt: TGCGCCAGCAGCTTGGAGGGGGAGTCCTACAATGAGCAGTTCTTC

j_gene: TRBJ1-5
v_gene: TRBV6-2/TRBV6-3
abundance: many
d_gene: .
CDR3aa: CASGLGGNQPQHF
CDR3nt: TGTGCCAGCGGCCTCGGAGGCAATCAGCCCCAGCATTTT

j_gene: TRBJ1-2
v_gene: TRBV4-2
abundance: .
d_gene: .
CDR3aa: CAMGLGRPGSGLNYGYTF
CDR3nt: TGTGCCATGGGCTTGGGGCGACCAGGGTCGGGTCTCAACTATGGCTACACCTTC

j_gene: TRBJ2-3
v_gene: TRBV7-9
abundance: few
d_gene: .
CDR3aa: CASSFYSSEPQYF
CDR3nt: TGTGCCAGCAGCTTCTACTCTAGCGAGCCGCAGTATTTT

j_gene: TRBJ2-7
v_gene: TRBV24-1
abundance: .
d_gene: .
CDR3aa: CATSEDSACYEQYF
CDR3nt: TGTGCCACCAGTGAGGACAGTGCCTGCTACGAGCAGTACTTC